What follows are 3 T cell receptor beta chains derived from one specimen sequenced in a study of low-dose radiotherapy and immunotherapy resistance in tumors. Covering alpha and beta chains, TRAV- and TRBV-specific primers were used for the first-strand cDNA. Both a constant-region primer and a V-primer adapter served to amplify TCRs across about 20 PCR cycles. MiXCR, run by TCRdb on the reads, gives a single entry per CDR3 protein. Here the sample spans about 64,000 distinct CDR3 sequences, less than 30% being singletons. Documented time point: before trial treatment. The sequencing used PBMCs, collected before treatment. The receptor source for this set is a male donor with rectosigmoid adenocarcinoma.

This clonotype came up a few times. V and J are TRBV5-4 and TRBJ2-3; 7 positions match TRBD1. CDR3 length: 16 residues. Germline V CDR1 and CDR2: SGHNT, YYREEE (reference sequence). J was trimmed by 4 bases and V by 0 bases; bases with no gene match: 8. CDR3 sequence (DNA): TGTGCCAGCAGCTTGGAGGGGGCCAGTGGCGCAGATACGCAGTATTTT. Translated, it gives CASSLEGASGADTQYF.

For this clonotype: One base separates it from a far larger clone, so it is likely a read error. The rearrangement joins TRBV29-1 to TRBJ2-7; D unclear. V was trimmed by 5 bases and J by 9 bases, leaving 17 bases between them. The CDR3 totals 12 residues. Germline V gene lookup returns CDR1 SQVTM and CDR2 ANQGSEA. The CDR3 DNA reads as TGCAGCGTTAGGCAGGACGCGCGAGGGCAGTACTTC. Protein sequence: CSVRQDARGQYF.

At least ten counts were recorded for this clonotype. The rearrangement uses TRBV7-2 and TRBJ2-3; TRBD2 agrees at 11 bases. The ends lost 3 bases at V and 2 bases at J; junction bases unmatched: 4. This CDR3 spans 16 amino acids. The germline CDR1 and CDR2 sequences are SGHTA and FQGNSA. The CDR3 region has the DNA TGTGCCAGCAGCTTCCTAGCGGGGGGCACCACAGATACGCAGTATTTT. It codes for CASSFLAGGTTDTQYF. Full variable domain (outside the CDR3, taken from reference TRBV7-2 and TRBJ2-3): GAGVSQSPSNKVTEKGKDVELRCDPISGHTALYWYRQSLGQGLEFLIYFQGNSAPDKSGLPSDRFSAERTGGSVSTLTIQRTQQEDSAVYLCASSFLAGGTTDTQYFGPGTRLTVL.